The clone carrying this T cell receptor beta chain was found a few times. Antigen unknown. V lost 5 bases and J lost 6, with 17 bases in between. The CDR3 spans 15 residues. Looked up from germline, CDR1 is SGHTA and CDR2 is FQGNSA. Each CDR3 protein gets one entry after TCRdb re-called the reads with MiXCR. Here the sample spans hundreds of thousands of distinct CDR3 sequences, about 42% being singletons. The data originate from a study of T cell repertoires in cytomegalovirus infection. Study as a whole: HLA-C-restricted CMV epitopes, recently identified, and well-studied HLA-B-restricted ones were used by the study. Through public TCR beta signatures, both CMV infection and matching HLA type were indicated. General study findings and limits: Cumulative frequency of public TCR beta families picked out carriers of CMV plus the relevant HLA. Dominating the ex vivo response were TCR beta clonotypes that were CMV-specific and HLA-C-restricted.

The receptor comes from a human donor in good health (CMV status not recorded). Some clones in this sample may be carry-over from other donors' samples. The sequences come from cultured PBMCs, collected from culture after CMV antigen stimulation. The V gene is TRBV7-2, the J gene TRBJ2-1; the D gene is possibly TRBD2 (7 bases). CDR3 amino acids: CASSPPGRGSNEQFF. The CDR3 DNA reads TGTGCCAGCAGCCCCCCGGGGAGGGGGAGCAATGAGCAGTTCTTC. Full variable domain (remainder filled in from reference TRBV7-2 and TRBJ2-1): GAGVSQSPSNKVTEKGKDVELRCDPISGHTALYWYRQSLGQGLEFLIYFQGNSAPDKSGLPSDRFSAERTGGSVSTLTIQRTQQEDSAVYLCASSPPGRGSNEQFFGPGTRLTVL.